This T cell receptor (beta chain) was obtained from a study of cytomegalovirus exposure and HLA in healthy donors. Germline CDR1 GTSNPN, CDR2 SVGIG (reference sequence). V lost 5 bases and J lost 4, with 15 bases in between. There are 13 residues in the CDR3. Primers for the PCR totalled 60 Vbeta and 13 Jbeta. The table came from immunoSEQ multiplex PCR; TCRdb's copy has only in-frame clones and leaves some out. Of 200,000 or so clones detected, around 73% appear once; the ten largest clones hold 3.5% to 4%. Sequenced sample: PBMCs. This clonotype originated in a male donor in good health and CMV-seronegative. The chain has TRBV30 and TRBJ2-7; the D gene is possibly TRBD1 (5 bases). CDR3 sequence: CAWEVGVGYEQYF. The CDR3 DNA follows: TGTGCCTGGGAGGTAGGGGTGGGGTACGAGCAGTACTTC.